A selection of T cell receptor beta chains follows, all from one sample in a study of blood T cell repertoires in COVID-19. The method was immunoSEQ multiplex PCR; TCRdb's version includes in-frame clones alone and lacks a portion of them. This sample has 270,000 or so clones, with 86% found just once. Sequenced: peripheral blood. All receptors derive from a young woman with COVID-19, enrolled during active disease. CDR3s include the opening cysteine and the closing phenylalanine or tryptophan. The order of the fields is clone size, J gene, D gene, V gene, CDR3 protein, CDR3 DNA. The D gene is left open where the match is weak. Clone size, where shown, is once, few, many, or a class for clones that have expanded.

>NA|TRBJ1-2|TRBD1|TRBV19
CASSMPRQGARDGYTF
TGTGCCAGTAGTATGCCCCGACAGGGGGCGAGAGATGGCTACACCTTC
>NA|TRBJ1-2|NA|TRBV3-1/TRBV3-2
CASSLSGAYYGYTF
TGTGCCAGCAGCCTTAGTGGGGCGTACTATGGCTACACCTTC
>NA|TRBJ2-1|NA|TRBV18
CASSRGDRSSYNEQFF
TGTGCCAGCTCACGGGGGGACAGAAGCTCCTACAATGAGCAGTTCTTC
>NA|TRBJ2-5|TRBD1|TRBV2
CASSEGQGKETQYF
TGTGCCAGCAGTGAGGGACAGGGAAAAGAGACCCAGTACTTC
>NA|TRBJ1-1|NA|TRBV29-1
CSVARIMNTEAFF
TGCAGCGTAGCAAGAATAATGAACACTGAAGCTTTCTTT
>NA|TRBJ2-7|TRBD1|TRBV2
CASNRQGASYEQYF
TGTGCCAGCAACCGACAGGGGGCCTCCTACGAGCAGTACTTC
>NA|TRBJ2-7|NA|TRBV28
CASSFNVGGQYF
TGTGCCAGCAGTTTTAATGTCGGCGGGCAGTACTTC
>once|TRBJ2-5|NA|TRBV7-7
CASSLSYVETQYF
TGTGCCAGCAGCTTATCCTACGTAGAGACCCAGTACTTC
>NA|TRBJ2-3|TRBD2|TRBV2
CASCGLAGHTDTQYF
TGTGCCAGCTGCGGACTAGCAGGCCACACAGATACGCAGTATTTT
>NA|TRBJ2-7|TRBD1|TRBV27
CASRTLQGAAYEQYF
TGTGCCAGCCGTACCCTACAGGGGGCGGCCTACGAGCAGTACTTC
>once|TRBJ2-3|NA|TRBV6-5
CASSYRRVTDTQYF
TGTGCCAGCAGTTACCGGAGGGTGACAGATACGCAGTATTTT
>NA|TRBJ2-5|TRBD2|TRBV27
CASSFLSSGGPLGTQYF
TGTGCCAGCAGTTTCCTCTCTAGCGGGGGCCCGCTGGGGACCCAGTACTTC
>NA|TRBJ2-3|TRBD1|TRBV3-1/TRBV3-2
CASSQVHRGSTDTQYF
TGTGCCAGCAGCCAAGTTCACAGGGGTAGCACAGATACGCAGTATTTT
>NA|TRBJ2-7|NA|TRBV5-1
CASSHAGVSEQYF
TGCGCCAGCAGCCACGCCGGGGTATCCGAGCAGTACTTC
>NA|TRBJ1-1|TRBD1|TRBV5-5
CASSYTQGVNTEAFF
TGTGCCAGCAGCTATACTCAGGGGGTAAACACTGAAGCTTTCTTT